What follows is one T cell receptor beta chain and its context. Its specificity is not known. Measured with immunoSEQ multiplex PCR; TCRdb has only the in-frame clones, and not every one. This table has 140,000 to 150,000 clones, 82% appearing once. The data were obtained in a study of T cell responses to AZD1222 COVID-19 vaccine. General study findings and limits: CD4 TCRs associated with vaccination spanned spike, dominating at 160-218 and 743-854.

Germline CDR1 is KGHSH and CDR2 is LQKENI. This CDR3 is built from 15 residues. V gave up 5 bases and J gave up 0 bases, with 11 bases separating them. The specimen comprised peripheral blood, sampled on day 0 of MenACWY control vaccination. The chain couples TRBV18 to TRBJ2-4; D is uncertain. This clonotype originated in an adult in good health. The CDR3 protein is CASSALKEAKNIQYF. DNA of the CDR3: TGTGCCAGCTCAGCGCTTAAAGAAGCCAAAAACATTCAGTACTTC.